The clone carrying this TCR beta chain was picked up a small number of times. Its antigen is unknown. This sample is part of a study of blood T cells in healthy people across ages. Study observations and caveats: The lack of PBMC sorting stopped any conclusive naive versus antigen-experienced comparison.

Every donor gave roughly 9.2 milliliters of peripheral blood. Deletions cut 3 bases from V and 1 base from J, with 10 bases between. Germline V gene data show CDR1 as MDHEN and CDR2 as SYDVKM. The CDR3 length is 14 residues. It was with a sample-barcoded 5' primer and a J-beta primer mix that a second PCR of roughly 7 to 12 cycles was run. TCRdb re-called the 5' RACE reads with MiXCR, one entry per CDR3 protein. The sample has some 900,000 distinct CDR3 sequences; about 48% are singletons. The gene calls are TRBV28 and TRBJ2-7; D is perhaps TRBD1 (5 bases). This TCR came from a man aged 25-40 years in good health. Sequenced input: blood. CDR3 sequence reads: CASSFPAGSYEQYF. The DNA for the CDR3 is TGTGCCAGCAGTTTCCCGGCAGGGTCCTACGAGCAGTACTTC. The variable domain in full, with the rest retrieved from reference TRBV28 and TRBJ2-7, is DVKVTQSSRYLVKRTGEKVFLECVQDMDHENMFWYRQDPGLGLRLIYFSYDVKMKEKGDIPEGYSVSREKKERFSLILESASTNQTSMYLCASSFPAGSYEQYFGPGTRLTVT.